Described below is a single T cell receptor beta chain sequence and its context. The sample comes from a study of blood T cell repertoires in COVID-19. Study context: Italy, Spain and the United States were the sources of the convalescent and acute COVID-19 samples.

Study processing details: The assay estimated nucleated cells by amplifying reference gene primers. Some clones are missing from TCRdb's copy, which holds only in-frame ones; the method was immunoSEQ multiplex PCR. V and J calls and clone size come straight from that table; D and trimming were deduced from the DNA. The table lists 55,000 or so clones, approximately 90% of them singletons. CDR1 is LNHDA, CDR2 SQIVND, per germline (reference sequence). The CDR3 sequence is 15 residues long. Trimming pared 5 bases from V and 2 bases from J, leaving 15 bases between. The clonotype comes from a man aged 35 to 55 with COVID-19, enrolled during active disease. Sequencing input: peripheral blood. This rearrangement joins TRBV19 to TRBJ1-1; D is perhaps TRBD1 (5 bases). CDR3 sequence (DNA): TGTGCCAGTAGTTCGTGGGCGGGGCTTAACACTGAAGCTTTCTTT. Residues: CASSSWAGLNTEAFF.